This T cell receptor beta chain was identified during a study of T cell clonotyping in hematopoietic cell transplantation. The table came from immunoSEQ multiplex PCR; TCRdb's copy has only in-frame clones and leaves some out. Among 65,000 to 75,000 clones listed, 94% were seen once. Deletions cut 3 bases from V and 6 bases from J, with 10 bases between. The V gene's germline CDR1 is SGDLS and CDR2 YYNGEE. The CDR3 spans 12 residues. Study conclusions and caveats: Pathologically expanded recipient clonotypes increased progressively from day 30 to day 180 as diversity fell. Few recipient clonotypes overlapped donors; over 97% were de novo at given depth.

With respect to this clone: The target antigen is unknown.

The specimen sequenced was peripheral blood mononuclear cells. V and J are TRBV9 and TRBJ2-7; D remains unclear. This receptor was identified in a man aged 50 or older in good health. Some clones in this sample may be carry-over from other donors' samples. CDR3 loop: CASSAPSVEQYF. CDR3 DNA: TGTGCCAGCAGCGCCCCGAGCGTCGAGCAGTACTTC. The complete variable domain, with remaining parts taken from reference TRBV9 and TRBJ2-7, reads DSGVTQTPKHLITATGQRVTLRCSPRSGDLSVYWYQQSLDQGLQFLIQYYNGEERAKGNILERFSAQQFPDLHSELNLSSLELGDSALYFCASSAPSVEQYFGPGTRLTVT.